Below, one T cell receptor (beta chain) is given with its context. This clonotype was found a few times. No antigen is known for it. Base qualities are not recorded, but no much larger clone differs from it by a single base. Via the germline V gene (reference sequence), CDR1 is SEHNR and CDR2 FQNEAQ. Measured from the cysteine to the phenylalanine, the CDR3 is 18 residues long. Left in the record is the CDR3 DNA by itself, 54 bases read in frame from the first base. V is clipped by 1 base and J by 1 base, and the sequence between their germline boundaries is 19 bases long. The 35 to 40 donors, aged about 6 to 95 years, were systemically healthy Caucasian individuals from Russia. Approximately 9 milliliters of peripheral blood were collected from each donor into EDTA-treated Vacutainer tubes. Ficoll-Paque density-gradient centrifugation was used to isolate PBMCs, with at least 6 million per sample. Trizol reagent was used to extract total RNA from PBMCs, with at least 6 micrograms per sample. For every donor, flow cytometry on a PBMC aliquot measured the percentage of naive CD45RAhigh/CD27high T cells.

This entry comes from a study of blood T cells in healthy people across ages (dated by TCRdb to 2013 to 2016). Background on the whole study: In model experiments, roughly one uniquely barcoded TCR beta cDNA molecule per two T cells was captured by template switching. The study measured age-related changes in TCR beta repertoire diversity using deep sequencing normalized with unique cDNA molecular identifiers. Donors were grouped into four age groups: young (average roughly 17 years), middle-aged (39), aged (around 56) and long-lived (about 90). To avoid experimental bias, donors of different ages were randomly spread across the sequencing lanes. For two donors (one aged 18 to 30 and one aged 80 or older), the study analyzed two additional independent replicas of 1 million unique cDNA reads from the same blood draw. Broader findings and caveats from the paper: Estimates of total diversity from one million sequenced T cells were regarded as lower bounds and underestimates. As age increased, observed TCR beta diversity per million T cells dropped in a roughly linear way, and a significant reduction was already evident by age 40. The percentage of naive T cells measured by flow cytometry correlated strongly with observed TCR beta diversity. Compared with the aged group, the long-lived group had more naive CD4+ T cells, fewer expanded clones and increased TCR diversity, a pattern suggesting age selection. Conclusive comparison of naive and antigen-experienced compartments was prevented by the profiling of bulk unsorted PBMCs. Because the CMV infection status of the donors was unknown, age-related changes in expanded clonotypes may potentially have been confounded.

The library was produced with 5' RACE. The instrument given in TCRdb is Illumina HiSeq 2500. The second PCR ran for about 7 to 11 cycles and used a J-beta primer mix along with a sample-barcoded 5' primer. A unique molecular identifier was introduced onto each TCR beta cDNA molecule by a template-switch 5' adaptor carrying 12 random nucleotides. At least 2.5 million CDR3-containing paired-end reads were obtained from each sample. First-strand cDNA synthesis was performed from all RNA using the Mint cDNA synthesis kit, with priming by a TRBC-specific oligonucleotide. After uracil-DNA glycosylase treatment, a first 18-cycle PCR used universal primers M1SS and BC2_uni_R on all cDNA. In the source study's methods: For normalization, 1 million high-quality reads, each with a distinct molecular identifier, were randomly selected from each sample. Instead of being binned into consensus sequences, reads that shared molecular identifiers were thrown out. MiTCR, run with a Q25 quality threshold and the strictest error-elimination algorithm, handled CDR3 identification, clonotype clustering and error correction. A nonparametric unseen species model using Euler transformation provided a lower-bound estimate of total TCR beta diversity. TCRdb itself trimmed the public reads at Q25 with fastp, ran MiXCR and retained productive beta chains. Records with the same CDR3 protein are collapsed into one entry carrying the most frequent genes and DNA. The V and J calls shown here were made by TCRdb, not taken from the authors' results. This sample is represented by 650,000 to 1,000,000 distinct CDR3 sequences; about 45% of them were singletons. Around 18% of the sample comes from the top ten.

Sequenced sample: blood. The sequence came from a man older than 75 in good health. The chain links TRBV7-9 with TRBJ2-5, with the D segment possibly TRBD1 or TRBD2, each aligning over 5 bases. The CDR3 in this case is CASSLGFRGRGPQETQYF. The base sequence is TGTGCCAGCAGCTTAGGCTTTCGGGGAAGGGGCCCCCAAGAGACCCAGTACTTC.